The 10 T cell receptor beta chains in this list originate from one sample, sequenced in a study of cytotoxic CD8 clonotypes in ibrutinib-treated CLL. Profiled with immunoSEQ multiplex PCR; TCRdb holds only in-frame clones, not every one. The table has roughly 170,000 clones, around 80% seen once. The sequencing used PBMCs, collected after 24 months of ibrutinib treatment. The receptors stem from a human donor with chronic lymphocytic leukemia.

The chain has TRBV4-3 and TRBJ2-7; 8 nucleotides line up with TRBD2. This CDR3 is 16 amino acids long. V shed 3 bases and J 3 bases; nucleotides not matched to a gene: 10. Germline-derived CDR1 and CDR2 are LGHNA and YSLEER. This CDR3 reads CASSQGPGGGLYEQYF. CDR3 coding DNA: TGCGCCAGCAGCCAGGGTCCGGGGGGGGGTCTCTACGAGCAGTACTTC.

This clone was seen only once. The V and J genes are TRBV7-9 and TRBJ2-3; D possibly corresponds to TRBD2 (5 bases). Trimming stripped 1 base from V and 2 bases from J, with 10 bases between. The V gene's germline CDR1 is SEHNR and CDR2 FQNEAQ (reference sequence). This CDR3 has 15 amino acids. In DNA form, the CDR3 reads TGTGCCAGCAGCTTAGAGAGGGCTCTCACAGATACGCAGTATTTT. Amino acids: CASSLERALTDTQYF.

The V gene is TRBV5-6, the J gene TRBJ1-3; D perhaps matches TRBD1 (5 bases). CDR3 length: 14 amino acids. Between the trimmed V and J ends, which lost 5 bases and 0 bases, there was a span of 9 bases. The germline V gene encodes CDR1 SGHDT and CDR2 YYEEEE. CDR3 nucleotide sequence: TGTGCCAGCAGAGACAGAAGCTCTGGAAACACCATATATTTT. This translates into CASRDRSSGNTIYF.

J is TRBJ2-5 and V is TRBV6-1, with 11 bases identical to TRBD1. With V trimmed by 2 bases and J by 4 bases, 9 bases remained unmatched. The CDR3 contains 17 residues. Germline assignment: CDR1 MNHNS and CDR2 SASEGT. Here the CDR3 DNA reads TGTGCCAGCAGTGAATCCCCGGGGACAGGGGGACGAGAGACCCAGTACTTC. This encodes CASSESPGTGGRETQYF.

V usage is TRBV7-2 and J usage is TRBJ1-5, with D uncertain. The germline gives CDR1 SGHTA, CDR2 FQGNSA. The germline V and J ends were trimmed by 5 bases and 3 bases, with 14 bases remaining between them. The CDR3 consists of 15 residues. The CDR3 sequence is CASSPREGNNQPQHF. The CDR3 coding sequence is TGTGCCAGCAGCCCCCGGGAAGGGAACAATCAGCCCCAGCATTTT.

This clone has only one observation. V usage is TRBV6-1 and J usage is TRBJ1-2, with TRBD1 as a possible D gene (5 bases). Trimming removed 1 base at V and 6 bases at J, with 9 bases between. CDR3 length equals 13 residues. Looked up from germline, CDR1 is MNHNS and CDR2 is SASEGT. CDR3 DNA sequence: TGTGCCAGCAGTGAAGGGATAGGGGATGGCTACACCTTC. Encoded protein: CASSEGIGDGYTF.

This chain uses TRBV5-1 with TRBJ2-2; unclear D gene. Trimming pared 0 bases from V and 4 bases from J, leaving 16 bases between. The CDR3 is 17 amino acids. Germline V gives CDR1 SGHRS, CDR2 YFSETQ. CDR3 bases: TGCGCCAGCAGCTTGGTGGCCTTCGTGTCGGTCACCGGGGAGCTGTTTTTT. This sequence encodes CASSLVAFVSVTGELFF.

V and J are TRBV2 and TRBJ1-6, with D maybe TRBD1 (5 bases). The germline gives CDR1 SNHLY, CDR2 FYNNEI. V gave up 2 bases and J gave up 6 bases, with 11 bases separating them. The CDR3 loop spans 15 amino acids. CDR3 residues: CASSERGRTNSPLHF. The CDR3 DNA reads TGTGCCAGCAGTGAAAGGGGCCGAACTAATTCACCCCTCCACTTT.

The chain carries TRBV5-1 and TRBJ1-3, with a possible D match to TRBD1 (6 bases). V gave up 0 bases and J gave up 0 bases, with 10 bases separating them. There are 16 residues in the CDR3. Germline V gene lookup returns CDR1 SGHRS and CDR2 YFSETQ. The CDR3 bases are TGCGCCAGCAGCTTGGGGGGACAACTCTCTGGAAACACCATATATTTT. It is translated as CASSLGGQLSGNTIYF.

V is TRBV6-1 and J is TRBJ2-5, with D possibly being TRBD2 (6 bases). V lost 7 bases and J lost 5, with 20 bases in between. The CDR3 spans 15 residues. Germline V gives CDR1 MNHNS, CDR2 SASEGT. Here the CDR3 reads CASTKSRAGGETQYF. CDR3 sequence (DNA): TGTGCCAGCACAAAGTCCAGGGCTGGGGGGGAGACCCAGTACTTC.